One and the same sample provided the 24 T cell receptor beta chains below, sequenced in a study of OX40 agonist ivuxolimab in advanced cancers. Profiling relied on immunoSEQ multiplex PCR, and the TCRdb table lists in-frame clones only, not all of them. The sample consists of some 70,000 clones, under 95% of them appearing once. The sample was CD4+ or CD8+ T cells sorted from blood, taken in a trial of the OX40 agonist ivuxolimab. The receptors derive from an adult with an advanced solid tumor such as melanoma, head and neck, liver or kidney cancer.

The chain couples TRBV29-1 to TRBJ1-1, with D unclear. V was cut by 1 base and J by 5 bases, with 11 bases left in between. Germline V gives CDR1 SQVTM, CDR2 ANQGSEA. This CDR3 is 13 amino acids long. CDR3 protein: CSVEGRAVTEAFF. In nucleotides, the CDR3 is TGCAGCGTTGAAGGTCGGGCAGTGACTGAAGCTTTCTTT.

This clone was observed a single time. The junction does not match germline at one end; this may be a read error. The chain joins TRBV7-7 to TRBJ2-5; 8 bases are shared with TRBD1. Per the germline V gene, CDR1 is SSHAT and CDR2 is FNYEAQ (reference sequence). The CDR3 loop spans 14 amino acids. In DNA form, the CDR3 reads TGTGCTAGCAGCTTACAGGGGGACCAAGAGACCCAGTACTTC. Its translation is CASSLQGDQETQYF. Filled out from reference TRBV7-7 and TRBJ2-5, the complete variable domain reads GAGVSQSPRYKVTKRGQDVTLRCDPISSHATLYWYQQALGQGPEFLTYFNYEAQPDKSGLPSDRFSAERPEGSISTLTIQRTEQRDSAMYRCASSLQGDQETQYFGPGTRLLVL.

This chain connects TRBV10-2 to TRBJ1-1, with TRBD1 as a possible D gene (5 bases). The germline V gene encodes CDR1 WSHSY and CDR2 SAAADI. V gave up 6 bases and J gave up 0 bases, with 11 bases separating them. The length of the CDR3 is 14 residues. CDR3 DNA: TGCGCCAGCAGGAAAGCGGGACTGAACACTGAAGCTTTCTTT. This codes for CASRKAGLNTEAFF.

The CDR3 region is CASSLQRSTDTQYF. Here the CDR3 DNA reads TGTGCCAGCAGCCTACAGAGAAGCACAGATACGCAGTATTTT. V and J are TRBV6-5 and TRBJ2-3, with no clear D. V was clipped by 6 bases and J by 0 bases, with 10 bases between them. This CDR3 contains 14 residues. The germline gives CDR1 MNHEY, CDR2 SVGAGI.

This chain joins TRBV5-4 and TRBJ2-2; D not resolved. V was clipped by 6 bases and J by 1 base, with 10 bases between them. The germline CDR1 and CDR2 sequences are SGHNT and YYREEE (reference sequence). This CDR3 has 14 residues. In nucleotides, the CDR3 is TGTGCCAGCACCCTCGATCAGAACACCGGGGAGCTGTTTTTT. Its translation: CASTLDQNTGELFF.

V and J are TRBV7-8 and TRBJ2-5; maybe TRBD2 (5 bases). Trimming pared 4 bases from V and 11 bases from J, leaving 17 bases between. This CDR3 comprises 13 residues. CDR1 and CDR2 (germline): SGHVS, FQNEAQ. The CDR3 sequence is CASSSGSTREQYF. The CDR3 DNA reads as TGTGCCAGCAGCTCGGGGTCCACTAGGGAGCAGTACTTC.

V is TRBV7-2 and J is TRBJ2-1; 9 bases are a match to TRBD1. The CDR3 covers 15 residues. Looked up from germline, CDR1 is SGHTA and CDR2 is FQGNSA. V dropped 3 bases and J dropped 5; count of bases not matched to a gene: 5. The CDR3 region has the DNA TGTGCCAGCAGCTTGGGACAGGGTCTTGACAATGAGCAGTTCTTC. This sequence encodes CASSLGQGLDNEQFF.

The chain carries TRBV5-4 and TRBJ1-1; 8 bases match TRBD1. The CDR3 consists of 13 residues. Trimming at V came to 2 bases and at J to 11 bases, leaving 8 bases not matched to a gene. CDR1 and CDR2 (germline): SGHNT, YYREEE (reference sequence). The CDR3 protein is CASSFQGQGGAFF. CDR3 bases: TGTGCCAGCAGCTTCCAAGGACAGGGTGGGGCTTTCTTT.

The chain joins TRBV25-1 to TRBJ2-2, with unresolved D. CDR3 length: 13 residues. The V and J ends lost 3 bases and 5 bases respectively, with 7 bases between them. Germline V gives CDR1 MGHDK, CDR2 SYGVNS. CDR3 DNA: TGTGCCAGCAGTGATGTAGGAACCGGGGAGCTGTTTTTT. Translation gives CASSDVGTGELFF.

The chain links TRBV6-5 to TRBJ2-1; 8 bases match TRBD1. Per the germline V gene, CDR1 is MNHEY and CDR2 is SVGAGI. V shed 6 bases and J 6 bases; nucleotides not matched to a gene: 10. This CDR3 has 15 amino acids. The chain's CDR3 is CASRGRTGFGNEQFF. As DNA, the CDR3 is TGTGCCAGCAGGGGACGGACAGGGTTCGGCAATGAGCAGTTCTTC.

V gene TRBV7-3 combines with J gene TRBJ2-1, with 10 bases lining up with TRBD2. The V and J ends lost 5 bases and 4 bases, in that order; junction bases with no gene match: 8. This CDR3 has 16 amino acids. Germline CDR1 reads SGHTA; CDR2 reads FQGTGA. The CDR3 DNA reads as TGTGCCAGCAGCATCCCGGGAGCGGGGGGGTACAATGAGCAGTTCTTC. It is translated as CASSIPGAGGYNEQFF. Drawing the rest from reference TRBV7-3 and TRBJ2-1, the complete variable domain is GAGVSQTPSNKVTEKGKYVELRCDPISGHTALYWYRQSLGQGPEFLIYFQGTGAADDSGLPNDRFFAVRPEGSVSTLKIQRTERGDSAVYLCASSIPGAGGYNEQFFGPGTRLTVL.

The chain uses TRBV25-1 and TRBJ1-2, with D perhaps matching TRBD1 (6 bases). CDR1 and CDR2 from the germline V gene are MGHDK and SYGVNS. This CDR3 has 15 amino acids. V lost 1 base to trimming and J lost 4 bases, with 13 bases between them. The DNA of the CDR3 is TGTGCCAGCAGTGAATCGCGGGGGCCGACCTATGGCTACACCTTC. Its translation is CASSESRGPTYGYTF.

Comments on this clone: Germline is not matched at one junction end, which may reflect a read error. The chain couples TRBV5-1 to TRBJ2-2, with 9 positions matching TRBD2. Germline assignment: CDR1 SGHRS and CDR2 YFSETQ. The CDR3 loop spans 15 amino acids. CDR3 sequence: CACRLAGSNTGELFF. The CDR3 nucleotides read TGCGCCTGCAGGCTAGCGGGGTCCAACACCGGGGAGCTGTTTTTT.

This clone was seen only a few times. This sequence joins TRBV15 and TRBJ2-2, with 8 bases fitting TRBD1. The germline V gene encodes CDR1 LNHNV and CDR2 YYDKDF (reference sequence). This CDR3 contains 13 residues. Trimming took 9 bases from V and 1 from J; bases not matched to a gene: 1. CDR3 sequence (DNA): TGTGCCACGGGACAGGTGAACACCGGGGAGCTGTTTTTT. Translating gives CATGQVNTGELFF.

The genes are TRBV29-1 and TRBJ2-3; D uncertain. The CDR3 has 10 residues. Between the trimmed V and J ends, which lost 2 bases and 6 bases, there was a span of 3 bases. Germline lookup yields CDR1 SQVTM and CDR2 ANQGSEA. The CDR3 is CSVELDTQYF. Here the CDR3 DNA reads TGCAGCGTTGAACTTGATACGCAGTATTTT.

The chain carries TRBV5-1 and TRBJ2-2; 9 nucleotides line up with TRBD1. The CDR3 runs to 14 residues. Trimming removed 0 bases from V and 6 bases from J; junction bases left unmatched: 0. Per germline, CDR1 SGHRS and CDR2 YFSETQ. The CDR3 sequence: CASSLGDRAGELFF. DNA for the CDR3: TGCGCCAGCAGCTTGGGGGACAGGGCCGGGGAGCTGTTTTTT.

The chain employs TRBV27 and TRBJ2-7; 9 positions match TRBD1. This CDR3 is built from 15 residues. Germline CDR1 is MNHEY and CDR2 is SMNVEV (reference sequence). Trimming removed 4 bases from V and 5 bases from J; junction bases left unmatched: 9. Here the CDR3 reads CASSSPGQGVDEQYF. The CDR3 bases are TGTGCCAGCAGTTCGCCGGGACAGGGAGTTGACGAGCAGTACTTC.

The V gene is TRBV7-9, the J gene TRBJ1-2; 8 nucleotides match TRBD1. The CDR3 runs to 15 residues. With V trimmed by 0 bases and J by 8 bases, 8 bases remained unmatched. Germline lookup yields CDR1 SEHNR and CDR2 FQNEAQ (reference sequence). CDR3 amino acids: CASSLAFQGAGGYTF. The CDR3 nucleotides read TGTGCCAGCAGCTTAGCGTTCCAGGGGGCTGGCGGCTACACCTTC.

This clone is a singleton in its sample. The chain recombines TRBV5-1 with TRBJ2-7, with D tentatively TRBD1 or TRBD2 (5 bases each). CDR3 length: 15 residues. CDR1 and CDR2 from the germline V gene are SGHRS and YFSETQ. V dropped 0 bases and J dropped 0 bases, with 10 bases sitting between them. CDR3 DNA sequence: TGCGCCAGCAGCTTGGCCTCGAGGGGCTCCTACGAGCAGTACTTC. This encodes CASSLASRGSYEQYF.

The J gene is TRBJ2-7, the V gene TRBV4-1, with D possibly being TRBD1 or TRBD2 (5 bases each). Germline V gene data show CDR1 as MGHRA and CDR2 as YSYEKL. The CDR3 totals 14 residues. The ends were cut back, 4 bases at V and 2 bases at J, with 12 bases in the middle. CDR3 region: CASSLGTPTYEQYF. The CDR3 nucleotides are TGCGCCAGCAGCCTCGGGACCCCGACCTACGAGCAGTACTTC.

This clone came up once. The CDR3 nucleotides read TGTGCCAGCAGCTCCGCAGGGGGCCGTTACGAGCAGTACTTC. This gives the protein CASSSAGGRYEQYF. V gene TRBV7-9 combines with J gene TRBJ2-7; 8 nucleotides line up with TRBD1. V shed 4 bases and J 4 bases; nucleotides not matched to a gene: 6. The germline V gene encodes CDR1 SEHNR and CDR2 FQNEAQ (reference sequence). The CDR3 runs to 14 residues.

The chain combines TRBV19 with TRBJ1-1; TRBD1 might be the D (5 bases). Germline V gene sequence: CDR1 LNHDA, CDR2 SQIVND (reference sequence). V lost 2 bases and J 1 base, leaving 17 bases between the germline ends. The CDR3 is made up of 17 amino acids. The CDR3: CASSINPAGRRNTEAFF. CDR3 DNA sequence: TGTGCCAGTAGTATAAACCCGGCAGGGCGCAGGAACACTGAAGCTTTCTTT.

For the CDR3, the DNA is TGTGCCAGCAGCCCCGGTGAGTTCGCCAGCCAGTTCTTC. This codes for CASSPGEFASQFF. This sequence joins TRBV7-9 and TRBJ2-1; D is ambiguous. The germline V gene encodes CDR1 SEHNR and CDR2 FQNEAQ (reference sequence). CDR3 length equals 13 residues. V lost 5 bases and J lost 13, with 18 bases in between.

CDR3 sequence reads: CAISESSGRSSYNEQFF. DNA for the CDR3: TGTGCCATCAGTGAGTCTAGCGGGAGGAGCTCCTACAATGAGCAGTTCTTC. This chain joins TRBV10-3 and TRBJ2-1, with 10 nucleotides matching TRBD2. The CDR3 runs to 17 residues. Germline V CDR1 and CDR2: ENHRY, SYGVKD. Trimming removed 0 bases from V and 0 bases from J; junction bases left unmatched: 2.